This T cell receptor (beta chain) comes out of a study of blood T cell repertoires in COVID-19. Study context: COVID-19 samples collected from the United States, Italy and Spain covered acute and convalescent phases. PBMCs, B-cell-depleted T cells, or T cells were the source of the cDNA or gDNA that made up the material.

In the study's own analysis: Scientists estimated how many nucleated cells there were by amplifying reference gene primers. The protocol was immunoSEQ multiplex PCR, while the TCRdb copy is restricted to in-frame clones and leaves out a portion. Clone size and V and J calls were adopted from that table, with D and trimming inferred from the DNA. The sample holds some 220,000 clones, 85% seen once. This CDR3 comprises 13 residues. V shed 0 bases and J shed 5 bases, with 7 bases lying between them. Germline CDR1 SEHNR, CDR2 FQNEAQ (reference sequence). The clonotype originates from a woman in her sixties or seventies with active or convalescent COVID-19. The V gene is TRBV7-9, the J gene TRBJ2-5; TRBD2 might be the D (5 bases). The source material was peripheral blood. DNA for the CDR3: TGTGCCAGCAGCTTAGCGGGCGGGGAGACCCAGTACTTC. This gives the protein CASSLAGGETQYF.